This paragraph reports one T cell receptor (beta chain). This sample was taken from a study of T cell responses to AZD1222 COVID-19 vaccine. Sequenced by immunoSEQ multiplex PCR; TCRdb stores in-frame clones only, minus some. The sample lists roughly 200,000 clones; 88% were seen once. This CDR3 has 11 residues. Germline-derived CDR1 and CDR2 are SGDLS and YYNGEE. Trimming left V 4 bases short and J 7 bases short, with 9 bases between. The receptor was derived from an adult in good health. The material sequenced was peripheral blood, taken on day 0 of AZD1222 vaccination. The genes are TRBV9 and TRBJ2-7, with D possibly being TRBD1 or TRBD2 (6 bases each). The CDR3 DNA follows: TGTGCCAGCAGCCTAGGGGGGGAGCAGTACTTC. The encoded protein is CASSLGGEQYF.